A selection of T cell receptor beta chains follows, all from one sample in a study of blood T cell repertoires in COVID-19. Produced via immunoSEQ multiplex PCR; TCRdb's table is partial and in-frame only. The sample shows about 52,000 clones, about 91% of them seen only once. The sequencing sample was made of peripheral blood. Every receptor here comes from a man in his forties or fifties with active COVID-19. Both conserved end residues are part of each CDR3. D genes are given only for firm matches. Clone size is shown for a subset of rows, as once, few, many or a class of expanded clone.

clone size,V gene,D gene,J gene,CDR3 DNA,CDR3 protein
.,TRBV19,.,TRBJ1-4,TGTGCCAGTAGTAAGACAGGCTCCCACGCCGAAAAACTGTTTTTT,CASSKTGSHAEKLFF
.,TRBV12-3/TRBV12-4,.,TRBJ1-2,TGTGCCAGCAGTTTGACAGTGAACTATGGCTACACCTTC,CASSLTVNYGYTF
.,TRBV5-1,TRBD1,TRBJ1-1,TGCGCCAGCAGCTTGGCCGGGAAGACAGGGGGGACTGAAGCTTTCTTT,CASSLAGKTGGTEAFF
.,TRBV3-1/TRBV3-2,TRBD2,TRBJ2-5,TGTGCCAGCAGCCAACTCCGGACTAGCGGGTTCGAGACCCAGTACTTC,CASSQLRTSGFETQYF
.,TRBV29-1,.,TRBJ2-2,TGCAGCGTGGCGACTAGTCTTCGCGGGGAGCTGTTTTTT,CSVATSLRGELFF
.,TRBV6-1,TRBD2,TRBJ2-5,TGTGCCAGCAGTGCCTCTATTACTAGCGGCGGAGAGACCCAGTACTTC,CASSASITSGGETQYF
.,TRBV29-1,.,TRBJ1-1,TGCAGCGTAAGGACGGGGATAGCTTTCTTT,CSVRTGIAFF
.,TRBV28,TRBD1,TRBJ1-5,TGTGCCAGCAGTTCCGGACAGGTGGGCAATCAGCCCCAGCATTTT,CASSSGQVGNQPQHF
.,TRBV18,TRBD1,TRBJ1-4,TGTGCCAGCTCACCGAAGGGACAGGCGGCAACTAATGAAAAACTGTTTTTT,CASSPKGQAATNEKLFF
once,TRBV6-4,.,TRBJ2-3,TGTGCCAGCAGTGACTCACGAGCGACAGATACGCAGTATTTT,CASSDSRATDTQYF
.,TRBV5-1,TRBD2,TRBJ2-2,TGCGCCAGCAGTTTAAAGGGACTAGCGGGATCTTCGAACACCGGGGAGCTGTTTTTT,CASSLKGLAGSSNTGELFF
.,TRBV19,.,TRBJ2-6,TGTGCCAGCAAAGTACAGCCTCAAAACGTCCTGACTTTC,CASKVQPQNVLTF
.,TRBV15,.,TRBJ1-5,TGTGCCACCAGCAGGTCCGGGTACAATCAGCCCCAGCATTTT,CATSRSGYNQPQHF
.,TRBV30,.,TRBJ1-4,TGTGCCTGGAGAAGGGTCAGGGATGAAAAACTGTTTTTT,CAWRRVRDEKLFF
.,TRBV5-6,TRBD1,TRBJ1-2,TGTGCCAGCAGCGTATATCAGGGGGCCGACTATGGCTACACCTTC,CASSVYQGADYGYTF
.,TRBV5-1,TRBD1,TRBJ2-7,TGCGCCAGCAGCTGGGGGAACAGGGGGCGCACCGAGCAGTACTTC,CASSWGNRGRTEQYF
.,TRBV6-2/TRBV6-3,TRBD2,TRBJ2-1,TGTGCCAGCAGTTACTCGCATAGGGCTAGCGGGGGCGATGAGCAGTTCTTC,CASSYSHRASGGDEQFF
.,TRBV2,.,TRBJ2-7,TGTGCCAGCAGGACGGACTTCGTCTACGAGCAGTACTTC,CASRTDFVYEQYF
.,TRBV5-1,.,TRBJ2-1,TGCGCCAGCAGCTATTTGAACGAGAACAATGAGCAGTTCTTC,CASSYLNENNEQFF
few,TRBV5-1,TRBD1,TRBJ2-7,TGCGCCAGCAGCTTGTTCCAGGGGGCAAACGAGCAGTACTTC,CASSLFQGANEQYF
few,TRBV30,.,TRBJ1-6,TGTGCCTGGAGTGTGGCGGGGTCATACTCACCCCTCCACTTT,CAWSVAGSYSPLHF
.,TRBV7-2,.,TRBJ1-2,TGTGCCAGCAGCGACGGGGGTTGGGATGGATTCAACTATGGCTACACCTTC,CASSDGGWDGFNYGYTF
.,TRBV5-4,.,TRBJ2-6,TGTGCCAGCAGCTTGCTCACTGGCTCTGGGGCCAACGTCCTGACTTTC,CASSLLTGSGANVLTF
.,TRBV7-8,TRBD2,TRBJ2-3,TGTGCCAGCAGCTTAGTTGGAGCGGGAGCCAAGACAGATACGCAGTATTTT,CASSLVGAGAKTDTQYF
.,TRBV18,TRBD2,TRBJ2-3,TGTGCCAGCTCACCAAAGACTAGCGCCTCTAGCACAGATACGCAGTATTTT,CASSPKTSASSTDTQYF
.,TRBV19,.,TRBJ1-4,TGTGCCAGTGGAATTACAGTAGATAATGAAAAACTGTTTTTT,CASGITVDNEKLFF
few,TRBV7-9,.,TRBJ2-7,TGTGCCAGCAGCTTAGCGGCAAGCTACGAGCAGTACTTC,CASSLAASYEQYF
once,TRBV7-9,.,TRBJ2-5,TGTGCCAGCCTGTTCCACGGAGAAGAGACCCAGTACTTC,CASLFHGEETQYF